The source of this TCR beta chain is a study of beta chain features in type 1 diabetes (dated by TCRdb to the late 2010s). Looking at the study overall: Mean age, gender distribution, total cell number and subset yield did not differ between patients and healthy donors. The study compared the TCRB repertoires of sorted circulating CD4+ T cell subsets in recently diagnosed type 1 diabetes patients with those in matched healthy donors. Whereas all 30 or so donors provided naive and central memory subsets, regulatory and stem cell-like memory subsets were isolated from just 8 patients and about 8 healthy donors. Across all samples, approximately 98,000,000 sorted cells were examined, and cell number per subset correlated strongly with RNA yield. Broad study findings and their caveats: In all four CD4+ subsets, TCRB CDR3 length was moderately but significantly shorter in type 1 diabetes patients. Naive, central memory and regulatory TCRB repertoires appeared more similar among patients than among healthy donors. Fewer insertions and more nucleotide deletions at VDJ recombination sites were observed in patients with type 1 diabetes, implying thymic rearrangement abnormalities. PCR might favor shorter templates, but patient and control samples were amplified and corrected together, so any skew would affect both groups equally. Because cDNA rather than genomic DNA was sequenced, highly expressing activated cells could have been over-represented, although no difference in activation and CD3 levels was found between groups. Because the HLA sub-analyses included only small numbers of individuals, any influence of HLA type on TCRB rearrangement was left unresolved.

This clone was picked up a small number of times. Its specific antigen is unknown. No qualities accompany the bases; no much larger clone lies one base away. There are 15 amino acids in the CDR3, from cysteine to phenylalanine inclusive. The read is trimmed to its CDR3 DNA, 45 bases read in frame from base 1. From a lookup of the germline V gene (reference sequence), CDR1 and CDR2 are LNHDA and SQIVND. V loses 6 bases of germline sequence and J loses 2 bases, and the interval between the two ends is 13 bases. The entire amount of isolated RNA was reverse transcribed using the High Capacity cDNA Reverse Transcription Kit, so the sequenced TCRB transcripts were expressed ones. Naive, central memory and regulatory T cell samples underwent deep immunoSEQ sequencing, averaging about 3.57 million total reads per sample. After sorted cells were lysed in RLT buffer, RNA was extracted with DNase-treated RNeasy Micro or Mini kits, with the choice depending on cell number. Each cell subset was processed separately to prevent cross-contamination, with patient and healthy donor samples processed together. Using the immunoSEQ multiplex PCR, TCRB sequences were amplified from cDNA into 87-bp fragments spanning the CDR3 region. Amplicons were sequenced on the Illumina HiSeq platform. Concerning the study's data processing: Synthetic template baselines were used to correct PCR bias computationally, reads within Hamming distance 2 were collapsed together, and singletons that could not be merged were discarded. Reads were aligned against IMGT to assign V, D and J genes, CDR3 length and insertions or deletions at six rearrangement sites. Within each subset, clonotype counts were normalized to sorted cell number, and only after that were true diversity and Gini coefficients computed with the tcR R package. The overlap coefficient, calculated on TCRB nucleotide sequences, was used to measure repertoire sharing. TCRdb limited this immuneACCESS table to in-frame rearrangements with V and J called. A share of clones is missing; checked studies link under half to unresolved V genes, and the rest is unexplained. D and trimming come from the DNA, and the V and J calls and clone size come from that table. This sample has fewer than 400,000 clones in its table, and roughly 8% of those were observed once. The top ten constitute more than 0.4% of the sample.

Each donor gave one peripheral blood draw, averaging approximately 120 mL, which was collected into heparinised tubes. Naive, central memory, regulatory and stem cell-like memory CD4+ T cells were sorted on a BD FACSAria II using a panel including CD45RO, CCR7, CD25, CD127, CD95 and CD27. All sorted populations exceeded 95% purity. PBMCs were separated immediately by Lymphoprep density gradient centrifugation and were stained directly, without being cultured. To minimize batch effects, samples were stained and sorted in pairs, one healthy donor with one patient per experiment. The TCR was taken from a woman in her late teens or twenties in good health. The source material was central memory CD4+ T cells from blood. The receptor chain draws on TRBV19 and TRBJ2-2; perhaps TRBD1 is the D gene, with 6 bases matching. The sequenced DNA: TGTGCCAGTAGATCAGGTGGGACAAACACCGGGGAGCTGTTTTTT. Translated, this is CASRSGGTNTGELFF.